This entry describes one TCR beta chain. Its antigen is still unknown. Per-base quality was not reported, and no clone a single base away is much larger than it. This entry belongs to a study of blood T cell repertoires in COVID-19 (dated by TCRdb to between 2020 and 2021). Study-wide context: The collaborator samples originated in the United States, Italy and Spain and spanned the acute and convalescent phases of COVID-19. The prospective study material was composed of cDNA or gDNA derived from T cells, B-cell-depleted T cells, or PBMCs. Subjects who had been exposed to COVID-19, were actively infected with it, or had recovered from it provided the deeply sampled blood TCRbeta repertoires that made up the dataset. The repertoires were released in a freely available public database meant as a resource for research on the immune response to SARS-CoV-2. Samples were obtained from the ongoing ImmuneRACE study (first 160 participants) and from 1,000 to 1,500 subjects provided by 6 global collaborators. Nearly every sample came with metadata listing a de-identified subject ID, COVID-19 status, age in years and sex. Where available, HLA class I and class II types were obtained from metadata supplied by the sample provider rather than from assay-based typing. Beyond this particular receptor, the publication reports: How much clinical and demographic metadata was included differed by source and by participant, and the metadata was provided uncurated.

In Seattle, one collaborating source enrolled patients while the infection was active and tracked those patients longitudinally over the course of disease. Collaborating institutions collected whole blood in K2EDTA tubes following their own protocols. For TCRbeta analysis, collaborators shipped samples as frozen whole blood, isolated PBMCs, or DNA extracted from either of those sample types. The immunoSEQ Assay, a bias-controlled multiplex PCR, was used to amplify TCRbeta CDR3 regions from genomic DNA. In the original analysis: The number of nucleated cells in each sample was estimated by amplification of reference gene primers within the assay. To quantify the absolute abundance of each unique TCRbeta CDR3 rearrangement, sequence reads were collapsed and filtered. For each sample, productive Simpson clonality was calculated as the square root of Simpson's diversity index over productive rearrangements. The source is immuneACCESS, and TCRdb retained only in-frame sequences with V and J called. Part of the clones is not carried over; for the studies checked, unresolved V genes explain less than half of this, and the remainder is unexplained. That table furnishes V, J and clone size, whereas the DNA furnished D and trimming. For this sample the table gives hundreds of thousands of clones, of which around 92% were detected only once. The ten largest clonotypes hold approximately 2% of the sample.

V is pruned by 2 bases and J by 8 bases, leaving 3 bases of the junction without a gene match. From cysteine to phenylalanine, the CDR3 is 14 amino acids long. Here the CDR3 DNA is all that survives: 42 bases in frame from base 1. CDR1 and CDR2, looked up from the germline V gene (reference sequence), are MNHNY and SVGAGI. The TCR comes from a woman under 40 with COVID-19, enrolled during active disease. Rearrangement joined TRBV6-6 to TRBJ1-2; a stretch of 12 junction bases matches TRBD1. Source material: peripheral blood. Read as DNA, the sequence is TGTGCCAGCAGTTACCGGGACAGGGGGCACGGCTACACCTTC. Its translation reads: CASSYRDRGHGYTF.